The 23 T cell receptor beta chains given below trace back to one sample, sequenced in a study of blood T cells in healthy people across ages (dated by TCRdb to 2014 to 2015). Library construction relied on 5' RACE. TCRdb shows the sequencer as Illumina HiSeq 2500. A second roughly 6 to 12 cycle PCR used a sample-barcoded 5' primer and a J-beta primer mix. The public reads were reprocessed in TCRdb via fastp at Q25 and MiXCR, keeping in-frame beta chains. Identical CDR3 protein sequences are pooled into one entry, listed with their most common genes and DNA. The sample table holds 750,000 to 950,000 distinct CDR3 sequences, of which roughly 50% were seen once. The ten largest clones take up about two fifths of the sample. Sequencing was done on a sample of blood. All receptors derive from a man aged 80 or over in good health.

This clonotype was seen a handful of times. V and J are TRBV28 and TRBJ2-7; 10 nucleotides line up with TRBD2. V lost 3 bases, J lost 5 bases, and 4 bases stayed unmatched. The length of the CDR3 is 14 residues. CDR1 is MDHEN, CDR2 SYDVKM, per germline. The CDR3 DNA follows: TGTGCCAGCAGTTTCGGCCTAGCGGGAGACGAGCAGTACTTC. Protein sequence: CASSFGLAGDEQYF. The whole variable domain, filled in from reference TRBV28 and TRBJ2-7, reads DVKVTQSSRYLVKRTGEKVFLECVQDMDHENMFWYRQDPGLGLRLIYFSYDVKMKEKGDIPEGYSVSREKKERFSLILESASTNQTSMYLCASSFGLAGDEQYFGPGTRLTVT.

The rearrangement uses TRBV13 and TRBJ2-7; D gene unclear. The CDR3 sequence is 15 residues long. The germline V gene has CDR1 PRHDT and CDR2 FYEKMQ (reference sequence). The V gene lost 0 bases and the J gene lost 0 bases, with 9 bases spanning the gap. The CDR3, as DNA: TGTGCCAGCAGCTTAGGGTGGACGCTCTCCTACGAGCAGTACTTC. This codes for CASSLGWTLSYEQYF.

The chain combines TRBV7-8 with TRBJ1-1; no definite D call. V lost 5 bases to trimming and J lost 9 bases, with 16 bases between them. Germline loops: CDR1 SGHVS, CDR2 FQNEAQ. The CDR3 extends over 13 amino acids. CDR3 bases: TGTGCCAGCAGCGTAGATAAAGCCAGCCAAGCTTTCTTT. It yields the protein CASSVDKASQAFF.

This chain connects TRBV20-1 to TRBJ1-2; D is unresolved. The germline CDR1 and CDR2 sequences are DFQATT and SNEGSKA (reference sequence). The CDR3 runs to 13 residues. V was shortened by 4 bases and J by 0 bases, with 9 bases between the two germline ends. The CDR3 region has the DNA TGCAGTGCTATACCGGCCTCTAACTATGGCTACACCTTC. Its protein product is CSAIPASNYGYTF.

The chain is built from TRBV12-5 and TRBJ2-1, with D possibly TRBD1 on 6 matching bases. Germline loops: CDR1 LGHNT, CDR2 FRNRAP. The V end lost 6 bases, the J end lost 3 bases, and 12 bases lay between the germline ends. This CDR3 is built from 14 residues. The CDR3 DNA follows: TGTGCTAGTGGGGGTGGGGGCGGCTACAATGAGCAGTTCTTC. It encodes CASGGGGGYNEQFF.

Concerning this clonotype: A much larger clone lies a single base off, so this may be a read error. This rearrangement joins TRBV10-3 to TRBJ2-1, with no clear D. This CDR3 region has 14 residues. Germline V gene sequence: CDR1 ENHRY, CDR2 SYGVKD. The CDR3 here is CAISEDGFYSEQFF. CDR3 DNA sequence: TGTGCCATCAGTGAGGACGGATTCTACAGTGAGCAGTTCTTC.

This clonotype was counted between two and nine times. V gene TRBV6-5 combines with J gene TRBJ1-2; no definite D call. This CDR3 spans 16 amino acids. Germline V gene data show CDR1 as MNHEY and CDR2 as SVGAGI. V was cut by 0 bases and J by 5 bases, with 16 bases left in between. The CDR3 DNA is TGTGCCAGCAGTTACTCTACGGGAGCGGCTGGGTATGGCTACACCTTC. Encoded protein: CASSYSTGAAGYGYTF.

This chain uses TRBV21-1 with TRBJ2-4; the listed D gene, TRBD1, was not tested against the DNA. TRBV21-1 is marked as a pseudogene. This CDR3 spans 16 amino acids. In DNA form, the CDR3 reads TGTGCCAGCAGGGGGGGAGTCGAGCTAGCCAAAAACATTCAGTACTTC. Translating it yields CASRGGVELAKNIQYF.

The chain links TRBV10-3 to TRBJ2-7; 7 bases are a match to TRBD2. The V and J ends lost 6 bases and 3 bases, in that order; junction bases with no gene match: 8. Germline V lookup: CDR1 ENHRY, CDR2 SYGVKD. The CDR3 runs to 14 residues. CDR3 in amino acids: CAISDRGDLYEQYF. The CDR3 DNA sequence: TGTGCCATCAGCGACCGGGGGGACCTCTACGAGCAGTACTTC.

This clonotype was detected a few times. The chain couples TRBV29-1 to TRBJ2-4; D ambiguous. Trimming cost V 3 bases and J 6 bases, with 12 bases left between them. This CDR3 is built from 13 residues. The V gene's germline CDR1 is SQVTM and CDR2 ANQGSEA. This CDR3 reads CSVESQNLNIQYF. As DNA, the CDR3 is TGCAGCGTTGAGAGCCAAAACTTAAACATTCAGTACTTC.

This clonotype was detected only a few times. The chain employs TRBV25-1 and TRBJ1-1; no reliable D call. Germline loops: CDR1 MGHDK, CDR2 SYGVNS. Between the trimmed V and J ends, which lost 6 bases and 4 bases, there was a span of 15 bases. The CDR3 runs to 14 residues. This chain's CDR3 is CASRAAAPGTEAFF. The CDR3 coding sequence is TGTGCCAGCAGGGCGGCAGCCCCGGGCACTGAAGCTTTCTTT.

V gene TRBV30 combines with J gene TRBJ1-6, with 9 nucleotides matching TRBD1. The V and J ends lost 5 bases and 8 bases, in that order; junction bases with no gene match: 4. Germline lookup yields CDR1 GTSNPN and CDR2 SVGIG (reference sequence). This CDR3 has 13 residues. This CDR3 reads CAWEDRGDSPLHF. The CDR3 nucleotides read TGTGCCTGGGAGGACAGGGGCGATTCACCCCTCCACTTT. Full variable domain (outside the CDR3, taken from reference TRBV30 and TRBJ1-6): SQTIHQWPATLVQPVGSPLSLECTVEGTSNPNLYWYRQAAGRGLQLLFYSVGIGQISSEVPQNLSASRPQDRQFILSSKKLLLSDSGFYLCAWEDRGDSPLHFGNGTRLTVT.

Here the CDR3 DNA reads TGCGCCAGCAGCTTTGGACAGGAAGAGACCCAGTACTTC. It specifies CASSFGQEETQYF. The chain carries TRBV5-1 and TRBJ2-7; TRBD1 agrees at 7 bases. Judging by the DNA end, TRBJ2-5 fits better; the J call may be wrong. The CDR3 length is 13 residues. Germline-derived CDR1 and CDR2 are SGHRS and YFSETQ.

A few counts support this clonotype. Its ends do not fully match the called genes, so a read error is possible. The rearrangement uses TRBV10-3 and TRBJ2-5, with TRBD1 as a possible D gene (5 bases). The CDR3 is 13 residues long. Per the germline V gene, CDR1 is ENHRY and CDR2 is SYGVKD. The CDR3 DNA follows: TGTGCCTTCAGTGACAGAGGAAGCGAGACCCAGTACTTC. This encodes CAFSDRGSETQYF.

On this clonotype: A read error may produce the germline difference seen at one junction end. The chain links TRBV7-2 to TRBJ2-3; tentatively, D is TRBD1 or TRBD2 (6 bases each). Germline V CDR1 and CDR2: SGHTA, FQGNSA. The CDR3 extends over 16 amino acids. CDR3 in DNA: TGTGTCAGCAGCCGGATGGGGGGCGCGAGTACTAGATACGCGTATTTT. This gives the protein CVSSRMGGASTRYAYF.

This chain connects TRBV6-1 to TRBJ1-1; the D is unclear. The V end was cut by 8 bases, the J end by 4 bases, with 14 bases between. CDR3 length equals 13 residues. CDR1 MNHNS and CDR2 SASEGT come from the germline V gene. The CDR3 protein is CASPLETSTEAFF. The DNA of the CDR3 is TGTGCCAGCCCGCTGGAGACGAGCACTGAAGCTTTCTTT.

This clonotype was seen only once. CDR3 protein: CASNPSGKGRNEQFF. CDR3 coding DNA: TGTGCCAGCAACCCCAGCGGGAAGGGTCGCAATGAGCAGTTCTTC. The chain joins TRBV27 to TRBJ2-1; 7 bases are a match to TRBD2. The CDR3 consists of 15 residues. Trimming at V came to 7 bases and at J to 6 bases, leaving 12 bases not matched to a gene. Germline-derived CDR1 and CDR2 are MNHEY and SMNVEV (reference sequence).

V is TRBV27 and J is TRBJ2-7; 8 bases agree with TRBD2. The CDR3 sequence is 15 residues long. J lost 3 bases, V lost 7 bases, and 11 bases had no gene match. Germline assignment: CDR1 MNHEY and CDR2 SMNVEV (reference sequence). The chain's CDR3 is CASNTFSGGVYEQYF. The CDR3 bases are TGTGCCAGCAACACCTTCTCCGGGGGGGTCTACGAGCAGTACTTC.

This clonotype was detected only a few times. The V gene is TRBV5-1, the J gene TRBJ2-6, with 9 bases identical to TRBD1. J was trimmed by 0 bases and V by 2 bases; bases with no gene match: 3. CDR3 length: 17 amino acids. Looked up from germline, CDR1 is SGHRS and CDR2 is YFSETQ. The CDR3 sequence: CASSLPDRGSGANVLTF. The CDR3 region has the DNA TGCGCCAGCAGCTTACCGGACAGGGGCTCTGGGGCCAACGTCCTGACTTTC.

The chain is built from TRBV6-5 and TRBJ2-2, with 8 bases that match TRBD1. Losses at the gene ends were 5 bases for V and 1 base for J; bases not matched to a gene: 3. Germline CDR1 and CDR2: MNHEY and SVGAGI. The CDR3 totals 15 residues. The CDR3, as DNA: TGTGCCAGCAGTATCAGGGGGCTGAACACCGGGGAGCTGTTTTTT. Amino acids: CASSIRGLNTGELFF.

This clonotype was seen a single time. J is TRBJ2-7 and V is TRBV6-5; 8 bases fit TRBD2. Germline V CDR1 and CDR2: MNHEY, SVGAGI. Trimming took 4 bases from V and 5 from J; bases not matched to a gene: 7. This CDR3 is 14 amino acids long. The DNA of the CDR3 is TGTGCCAGCAGTTCGCCCGGGACTAGTCACGAGCAGTACTTC. Protein sequence: CASSSPGTSHEQYF.

This rearrangement joins TRBV10-3 to TRBJ2-7; 13 positions match TRBD2. The CDR3 is 14 amino acids. J lost 3 bases, V lost 9 bases, and 5 bases had no gene match. Germline V CDR1 and CDR2: ENHRY, SYGVKD. This CDR3 is CAIAGTSGDYEQYF. The CDR3 nucleotides read TGTGCCATAGCCGGGACTAGCGGGGACTACGAGCAGTACTTC.

This clonotype was picked up a small number of times. The genes are TRBV7-2 and TRBJ2-5, with 8 bases identical to TRBD1. Germline assignment: CDR1 SGHTA and CDR2 FQGNSA. The length of the CDR3 is 15 residues. The V gene end was trimmed by 5 bases and the J gene end by 5 bases; junction bases not matched to a gene: 10. CDR3 in DNA: TGTGCCAGCAGCCCCCGACAGGGGATAATGGAGACCCAGTACTTC. Amino acids: CASSPRQGIMETQYF.